Below are 26 T cell receptor beta chains sequenced from a single sample in a study of lymphopenia after photon versus proton radiotherapy. Clones were read by immunoSEQ multiplex PCR, and TCRdb kept only the in-frame ones, dropping some. The table includes about 12,000 clones, roughly 90% detected once. Source: peripheral blood, taken from a patient treated with proton-based radiotherapy. These TCRs come from a man between 60 and 75 years old with pancreatic cancer.

The rearrangement joins TRBV4-1 to TRBJ2-5; 8 bases line up with TRBD1. CDR3 length equals 14 residues. The germline V gene has CDR1 MGHRA and CDR2 YSYEKL. With V trimmed by 2 bases and J by 5 bases, 4 bases remained unmatched. The CDR3 DNA follows: TGCGCCAGCAGCCAACCAGGGGGCTGGGAGACCCAGTACTTC. Translation: CASSQPGGWETQYF.

This chain uses TRBV15 with TRBJ2-1, with unresolved D. Germline-derived CDR1 and CDR2 are LNHNV and YYDKDF (reference sequence). The germline V and J ends were trimmed by 0 bases and 2 bases, with 11 bases remaining between them. The CDR3 runs to 16 residues. CDR3 sequence reads: CATSRDKAPTYNEQFF. CDR3 sequence (DNA): TGTGCCACCAGCAGAGATAAAGCGCCCACCTACAATGAGCAGTTCTTC.

The V and J genes are TRBV6-6 and TRBJ2-5; a possible D gene is TRBD1 (5 bases). Trimming took 6 bases from V and 2 from J, leaving 13 bases between them. CDR1 is MNHNY and CDR2 is SVGAGI in the germline V gene (reference sequence). The CDR3 covers 14 residues. The CDR3 DNA reads TGTGCCAGCAGAGGGTCAACAGGACAAGAGACCCAGTACTTC. Translated: CASRGSTGQETQYF.

This chain uses TRBV11-3 with TRBJ2-7; D possibly corresponds to TRBD1 (6 bases). V was pared by 4 bases and J by 4 bases, with 11 bases between. CDR1 and CDR2 (germline): SGHNT, YENEEA. The CDR3 has 13 amino acids. As DNA, the CDR3 is TGTGCCAGCAGCTCGGGACACGGATACGAGCAGTACTTC. Its translation: CASSSGHGYEQYF.

This clone was recorded only once. The rearrangement links TRBV11-2 to TRBJ1-2, with 8 bases aligning to TRBD1. The V segment lost 4 bases and the J segment 2 bases; nucleotides outside the gene matches: 6. CDR3 size: 15 residues. The germline gives CDR1 SGHAT, CDR2 FQNNGV. The CDR3 region is CASSSVYRGNYGYTF. The CDR3 DNA reads as TGTGCCAGCAGCTCGGTCTACAGGGGGAACTATGGCTACACCTTC.

V is TRBV28 and J is TRBJ2-2; 10 bases fit TRBD1. Germline CDR1 is MDHEN and CDR2 is SYDVKM. This CDR3 comprises 16 residues. The junction had 10 bases not matched to a gene; V was cut back by 6 bases and J by 6 bases. The CDR3 sequence: CASSREGTGEAGELFF. CDR3 nucleotide sequence: TGTGCCAGCAGCCGTGAGGGGACAGGGGAGGCCGGGGAGCTGTTTTTT.

The V and J genes are TRBV5-1 and TRBJ1-4; D is unclear. Germline loops: CDR1 SGHRS, CDR2 YFSETQ. V lost 4 bases and J 7 bases, leaving 14 bases between the germline ends. The CDR3 loop spans 14 amino acids. This CDR3 is CASSVGLPGEKLFF. CDR3 nucleotide sequence: TGCGCCAGCAGCGTAGGACTGCCGGGTGAAAAACTGTTTTTT.

The V call is TRBV7-3, the J call TRBJ2-2; 11 bases agree with TRBD2. Germline V gene sequence: CDR1 SGHTA, CDR2 FQGTGA. The CDR3 has 17 residues. V trimming: 5 bases; J trimming: 7 bases; junction bases outside the gene matches: 12. DNA for the CDR3: TGTGCCAGCAGCCCCAGTAGCGGGAGGGCCGGTGGCGGGGAGCTGTTTTTT. Residues: CASSPSSGRAGGGELFF.

The chain links TRBV7-3 to TRBJ2-1, with D hard to call. Looked up from germline, CDR1 is SGHTA and CDR2 is FQGTGA. The CDR3 length is 16 residues. Trimming removed 2 bases from V and 0 bases from J, with 11 bases in between. The CDR3: CASSLYGDSSYNEQFF. Here the CDR3 DNA reads TGTGCCAGCAGCTTATATGGGGATAGCTCCTACAATGAGCAGTTCTTC.

The chain is built from TRBV5-1 and TRBJ2-5, with 11 positions matching TRBD2. The CDR3 is 19 amino acids. Germline assignment: CDR1 SGHRS and CDR2 YFSETQ. V trimming: 1 base; J trimming: 1 base; junction bases outside the gene matches: 12. CDR3 coding DNA: TGCGCCAGCAGCTTGTCGGTGACTAGCGGGACGGGGGGCCAAGAGACCCAGTACTTC. It specifies CASSLSVTSGTGGQETQYF.

The chain joins TRBV6-1 to TRBJ2-7; unclear D gene. V lost 2 bases, J lost 3 bases, and 5 bases lay in between. CDR3 size: 12 residues. The germline gives CDR1 MNHNS, CDR2 SASEGT. CDR3 residues: CASSEKDYEQYF. The CDR3 DNA reads TGTGCCAGCAGTGAAAAGGACTACGAGCAGTACTTC.

V and J are TRBV19 and TRBJ2-7, with 9 bases matching TRBD1. Trimming removed 1 base from V and 4 bases from J; junction bases left unmatched: 5. CDR1 is LNHDA, CDR2 SQIVND, per germline (reference sequence). The CDR3 is 15 amino acids. The CDR3 bases are TGTGCCAGTAGTATAGGGACAGGGGCTTTTTACGAGCAGTACTTC. Protein sequence: CASSIGTGAFYEQYF.

The rearrangement uses TRBV7-8 and TRBJ2-3; a possible D gene is TRBD1 (5 bases). Per germline, CDR1 SGHVS and CDR2 FQNEAQ. The germline V and J ends were trimmed by 5 bases and 3 bases, with 21 bases remaining between them. The CDR3 covers 17 residues. CDR3 in amino acids: CASSPLRTSPGTDTQYF. DNA of the CDR3: TGTGCCAGCAGCCCTCTCCGGACCAGCCCAGGGACAGATACGCAGTATTTT. The full variable domain, completed using reference TRBV7-8 and TRBJ2-3, is GAGVSQSPRYKVAKRGQDVALRCDPISGHVSLFWYQQALGQGPEFLTYFQNEAQLDKSGLPSDRFFAERPEGSVSTLKIQRTQQEDSAVYLCASSPLRTSPGTDTQYFGPGTRLTVL.

This clone has a single count. This chain connects TRBV28 to TRBJ2-1; 7 bases map to TRBD2. The CDR3 runs to 14 residues. The V segment lost 8 bases and the J segment 8 bases; nucleotides outside the gene matches: 12. The germline V gene has CDR1 MDHEN and CDR2 SYDVKM. In DNA, the CDR3 is TGTGCCAGCGAATCGTTTGGCGGGAGACATGAGCAGTTCTTC. The encoded protein is CASESFGGRHEQFF.

The rearrangement uses TRBV30 and TRBJ1-1; D remains ambiguous. The germline V gene encodes CDR1 GTSNPN and CDR2 SVGIG (reference sequence). The CDR3 runs 12 residues. V gave up 1 base and J gave up 5 bases, with 8 bases separating them. CDR3 sequence reads: CAWSGEGTEAFF. As DNA, the CDR3 is TGTGCCTGGAGTGGGGAAGGGACTGAAGCTTTCTTT.

This clone was detected a few times. The chain links TRBV18 to TRBJ2-3; 8 nucleotides line up with TRBD1. Losses at the gene ends were 3 bases for V and 4 bases for J; bases not matched to a gene: 6. Germline CDR1 KGHSH, CDR2 LQKENI. This CDR3 region has 15 residues. The CDR3 here is CASSPRQGIADTQYF. In DNA form, the CDR3 reads TGTGCCAGCTCACCCCGACAGGGGATAGCAGATACGCAGTATTTT. Looking up the rest from reference TRBV18 and TRBJ2-3 gives the full variable domain: NAGVMQNPRHLVRRRGQEARLRCSPMKGHSHVYWYRQLPEEGLKFMVYLQKENIIDESGMPKERFSAEFPKEGPSILRIQQVVRGDSAAYFCASSPRQGIADTQYFGPGTRLTVL.

In nucleotides, the CDR3 is TGTGCCAGCAGACATCGCCTAGGGGAGCAGTACTTC. Protein product: CASRHRLGEQYF. The rearrangement links TRBV28 to TRBJ2-7; unclear D gene. The V and J ends lost 6 bases and 7 bases respectively, with 13 bases between them. The CDR3 is 12 amino acids. Germline values: CDR1 MDHEN, CDR2 SYDVKM.

The chain joins TRBV5-6 to TRBJ1-5; a weak D match, TRBD1 (6 bases). V was trimmed by 5 bases and J by 7 bases, leaving 13 bases between them. The CDR3 has 13 residues. Germline V gene lookup returns CDR1 SGHDT and CDR2 YYEEEE. CDR3 sequence: CASSQGQRQPQHF. The CDR3 DNA sequence: TGTGCCAGCAGTCAAGGACAGAGGCAGCCCCAGCATTTT.

This rearrangement joins TRBV7-6 to TRBJ1-4; TRBD1 might be the D (6 bases). CDR1 is SGHVS and CDR2 is FNYEAQ in the germline V gene. The CDR3 totals 16 residues. V lost 5 bases, J lost 5 bases, and 18 bases lay in between. The CDR3 region has the DNA TGTGCCAGCAGCGAAAGAGGGGGGATACCCAATGAAAAACTGTTTTTT. Protein: CASSERGGIPNEKLFF.

This chain uses TRBV9 with TRBJ2-7; no clear D gene. CDR3 length: 13 amino acids. The germline gives CDR1 SGDLS, CDR2 YYNGEE. V lost 2 bases and J 7 bases, leaving 13 bases between the germline ends. CDR3 DNA: TGTGCCAGCAGCGTGGTACAGTTCGGTGAGCAGTACTTC. It translates to CASSVVQFGEQYF. Full variable domain (missing parts from reference TRBV9 and TRBJ2-7): DSGVTQTPKHLITATGQRVTLRCSPRSGDLSVYWYQQSLDQGLQFLIQYYNGEERAKGNILERFSAQQFPDLHSELNLSSLELGDSALYFCASSVVQFGEQYFGPGTRLTVT.

This chain connects TRBV18 to TRBJ2-3; 14 bases align to TRBD2. CDR3 length: 16 residues. Germline V gene sequence: CDR1 KGHSH, CDR2 LQKENI. Germline trimming cut 4 bases from V and 5 bases from J; bases unmatched to any gene: 5. The CDR3 loop is CASSRNGLAGGDTQYF. In nucleotides, the CDR3 is TGTGCCAGCTCACGAAATGGACTAGCGGGAGGAGATACGCAGTATTTT.

This clone was counted a single time. V usage is TRBV5-4 and J usage is TRBJ2-3; D is ambiguous. The CDR3 covers 15 residues. CDR1 SGHNT and CDR2 YYREEE come from the germline V gene (reference sequence). Deletions cut 4 bases from V and 6 bases from J, with 18 bases between. CDR3 sequence reads: CASSPRENLADTQYF. The CDR3 region has the DNA TGTGCCAGCAGCCCAAGGGAAAACTTGGCGGATACGCAGTATTTT.

The chain joins TRBV30 to TRBJ2-5; 7 nucleotides line up with TRBD1. Germline values: CDR1 GTSNPN, CDR2 SVGIG (reference sequence). With V trimmed by 3 bases and J by 2 bases, 6 bases remained unmatched. The CDR3 totals 14 residues. CDR3 bases: TGTGCCTGGAGCCCCGGGACAGTGCAAGAGACCCAGTACTTC. Amino acid sequence: CAWSPGTVQETQYF. Together with reference TRBV30 and TRBJ2-5, the CDR3 gives the full variable domain: SQTIHQWPATLVQPVGSPLSLECTVEGTSNPNLYWYRQAAGRGLQLLFYSVGIGQISSEVPQNLSASRPQDRQFILSSKKLLLSDSGFYLCAWSPGTVQETQYFGPGTRLLVL.

The gene calls are TRBV5-4 and TRBJ2-5; D could derive from TRBD1 or TRBD2 (5 bases each). V was trimmed by 3 bases and J by 2 bases, leaving 14 bases between them. Germline CDR1 and CDR2: SGHNT and YYREEE (reference sequence). The length of the CDR3 is 15 residues. CDR3 sequence: CASSYEQEEQETQYF. CDR3 in DNA: TGTGCCAGCAGCTATGAACAGGAGGAACAAGAGACCCAGTACTTC.

V and J are TRBV15 and TRBJ1-6; D call uncertain. In germline, CDR1 is LNHNV, CDR2 YYDKDF (reference sequence). The CDR3 runs to 15 residues. V shed 0 bases and J shed 5 bases, with 8 bases lying between them. The chain's CDR3 is CATSRDTADNSPLHF. The CDR3 DNA sequence: TGTGCCACCAGCAGAGATACGGCAGATAATTCACCCCTCCACTTT.

This chain joins TRBV30 and TRBJ2-1; no definite D call. V lost 3 bases to trimming and J lost 3 bases, with 15 bases between them. This CDR3 region has 15 residues. Germline V gene lookup returns CDR1 GTSNPN and CDR2 SVGIG (reference sequence). The CDR3 spells CAWRPTGLRYNEQFF. The CDR3 region has the DNA TGTGCCTGGAGGCCAACGGGCCTACGCTACAATGAGCAGTTCTTC.